The sequence of this TCR beta chain was determined in a study of post-analysis software for immune sequencing data. Study at large: The courses of disease that were included comprised relapsing-remitting, secondary progressive and progressive-relapsing multiple sclerosis.

Concerning this clonotype itself: As yet, its antigen is unknown.

Overall study results and limits: Samples from a shared batch, those prepared together, strongly co-clustered by F measure. A significant reduction in normalized Chao1 diversity was observed in multiple sclerosis patients versus controls. Relative to controls, patients had roughly five TRBV segments at higher frequency, with TRBV5-6, TRBV5-1 and TRBV20-1 among these.

V was shortened by 6 bases and J by 8 bases, with 25 bases between the two germline ends. This CDR3 has 15 amino acids. CDR1 is DFQATT and CDR2 is SNEGSKA in the germline V gene (reference sequence). cDNA libraries for TCR beta contained unique molecular identifiers. Input amounts of roughly 0.9 to 10 million T cells were used. These gave 500,000 or so cDNA molecules, so each molecule approximated one T cell. A single record per CDR3 protein comes from TCRdb applying MiXCR to the PCR reads. The profile shows hundreds of thousands of distinct CDR3 sequences, just under 30% of them singletons. The sample taken for sequencing was blood. The sequence was obtained from a girl between 10 and 17 years old with multiple sclerosis. The J gene is TRBJ2-5, the V gene TRBV20-1; TRBD1 or TRBD2 may be the D gene (5 bases each). Here the CDR3 reads CSARTLRLGVETQYF. For the CDR3, the DNA is TGCAGTGCCAGAACCCTTAGACTGGGGGTAGAAACCCAGTACTTC.